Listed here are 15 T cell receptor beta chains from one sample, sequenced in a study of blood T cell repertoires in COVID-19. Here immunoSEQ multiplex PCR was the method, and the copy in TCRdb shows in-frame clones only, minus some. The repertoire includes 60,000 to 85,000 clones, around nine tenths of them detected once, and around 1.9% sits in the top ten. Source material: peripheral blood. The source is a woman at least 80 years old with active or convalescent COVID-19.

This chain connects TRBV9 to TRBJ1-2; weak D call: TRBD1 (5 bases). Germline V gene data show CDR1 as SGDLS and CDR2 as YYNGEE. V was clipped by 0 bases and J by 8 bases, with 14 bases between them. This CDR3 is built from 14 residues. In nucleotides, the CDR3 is TGTGCCAGCAGCGTAGAGTCAGGGATGGGGGGCTACACCTTC. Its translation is CASSVESGMGGYTF.

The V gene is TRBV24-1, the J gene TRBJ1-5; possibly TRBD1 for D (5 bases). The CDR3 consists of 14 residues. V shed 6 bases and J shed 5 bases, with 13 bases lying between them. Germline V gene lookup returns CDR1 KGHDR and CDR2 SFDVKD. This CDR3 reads CATSLQGWDQPQHF. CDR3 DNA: TGTGCCACCAGTCTTCAGGGCTGGGATCAGCCCCAGCATTTT.

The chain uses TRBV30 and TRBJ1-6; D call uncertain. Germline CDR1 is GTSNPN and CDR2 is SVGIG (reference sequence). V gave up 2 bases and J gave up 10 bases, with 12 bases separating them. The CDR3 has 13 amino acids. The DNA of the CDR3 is TGTGCCTGGAGTACGTCCTGGAGGTCACCCCTCCACTTT. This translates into CAWSTSWRSPLHF.

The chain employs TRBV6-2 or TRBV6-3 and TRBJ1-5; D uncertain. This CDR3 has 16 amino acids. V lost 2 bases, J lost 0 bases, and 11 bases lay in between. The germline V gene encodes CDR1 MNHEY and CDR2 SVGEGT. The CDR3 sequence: CASSYVVGNSNQPQHF. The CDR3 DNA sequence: TGTGCCAGCAGTTACGTGGTCGGTAATAGCAATCAGCCCCAGCATTTT.

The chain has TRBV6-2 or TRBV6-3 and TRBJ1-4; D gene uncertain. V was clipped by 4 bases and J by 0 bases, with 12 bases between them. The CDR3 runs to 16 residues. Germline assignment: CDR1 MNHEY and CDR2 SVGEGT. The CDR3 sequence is CASSSRVFATNEKLFF. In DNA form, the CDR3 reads TGTGCCAGCAGTTCGAGGGTCTTTGCAACTAATGAAAAACTGTTTTTT.

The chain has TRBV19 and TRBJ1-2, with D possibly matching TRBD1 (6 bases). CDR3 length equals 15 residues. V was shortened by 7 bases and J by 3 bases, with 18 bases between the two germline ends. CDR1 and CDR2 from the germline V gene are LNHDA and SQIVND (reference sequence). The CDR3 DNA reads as TGTGCCAGTAATGAGCCCCGGGGGGCATACTATGGCTACACCTTC. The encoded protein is CASNEPRGAYYGYTF.

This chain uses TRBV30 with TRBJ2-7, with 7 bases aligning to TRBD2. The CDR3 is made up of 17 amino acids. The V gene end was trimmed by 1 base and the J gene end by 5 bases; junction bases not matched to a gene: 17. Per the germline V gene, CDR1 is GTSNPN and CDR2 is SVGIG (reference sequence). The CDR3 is CAWSAPLGGGPIHEQYF. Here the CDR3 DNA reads TGTGCCTGGAGTGCCCCCCTGGGGGGAGGGCCTATCCACGAGCAGTACTTC. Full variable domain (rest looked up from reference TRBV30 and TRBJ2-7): SQTIHQWPATLVQPVGSPLSLECTVEGTSNPNLYWYRQAAGRGLQLLFYSVGIGQISSEVPQNLSASRPQDRQFILSSKKLLLSDSGFYLCAWSAPLGGGPIHEQYFGPGTRLTVT.

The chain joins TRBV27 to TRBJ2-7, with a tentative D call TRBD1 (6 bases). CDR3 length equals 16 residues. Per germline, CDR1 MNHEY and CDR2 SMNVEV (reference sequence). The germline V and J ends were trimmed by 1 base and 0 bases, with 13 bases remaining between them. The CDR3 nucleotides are TGTGCCAGCAGTTTATACGGACAGATGACCTCCTACGAGCAGTACTTC. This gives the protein CASSLYGQMTSYEQYF.

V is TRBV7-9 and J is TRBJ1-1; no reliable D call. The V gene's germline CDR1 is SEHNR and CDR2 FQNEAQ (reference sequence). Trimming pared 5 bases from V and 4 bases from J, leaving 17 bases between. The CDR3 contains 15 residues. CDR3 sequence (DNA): TGTGCCAGCAGCCCAGGCGGTACGGGAGGCACTGAAGCTTTCTTT. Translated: CASSPGGTGGTEAFF.

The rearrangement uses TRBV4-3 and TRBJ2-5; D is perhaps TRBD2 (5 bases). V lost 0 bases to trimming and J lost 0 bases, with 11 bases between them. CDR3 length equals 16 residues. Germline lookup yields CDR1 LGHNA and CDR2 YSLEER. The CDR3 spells CASSQERGSYQETQYF. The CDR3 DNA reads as TGCGCCAGCAGCCAAGAACGGGGTTCGTACCAAGAGACCCAGTACTTC.

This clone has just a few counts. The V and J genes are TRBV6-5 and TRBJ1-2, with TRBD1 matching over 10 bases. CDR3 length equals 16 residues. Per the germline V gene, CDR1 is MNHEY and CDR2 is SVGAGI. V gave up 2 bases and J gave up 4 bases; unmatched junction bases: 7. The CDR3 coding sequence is TGTGCCAGCAGTTACATTCGGACAGGGGGGTCCTATGGCTACACCTTC. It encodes CASSYIRTGGSYGYTF.

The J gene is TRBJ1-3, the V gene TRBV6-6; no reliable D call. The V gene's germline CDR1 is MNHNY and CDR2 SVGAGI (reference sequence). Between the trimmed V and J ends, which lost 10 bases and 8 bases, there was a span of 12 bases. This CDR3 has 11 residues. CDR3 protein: CATTRRDTIYF. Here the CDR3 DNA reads TGTGCCACCACAAGGCGGGACACCATATATTTT.

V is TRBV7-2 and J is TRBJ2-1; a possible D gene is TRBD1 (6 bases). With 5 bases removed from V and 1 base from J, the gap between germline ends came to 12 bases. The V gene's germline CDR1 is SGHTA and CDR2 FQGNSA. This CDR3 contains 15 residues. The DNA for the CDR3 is TGTGCCAGCAGCCTACAGGGTAGGTCCTACAATGAGCAGTTCTTC. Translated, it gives CASSLQGRSYNEQFF.

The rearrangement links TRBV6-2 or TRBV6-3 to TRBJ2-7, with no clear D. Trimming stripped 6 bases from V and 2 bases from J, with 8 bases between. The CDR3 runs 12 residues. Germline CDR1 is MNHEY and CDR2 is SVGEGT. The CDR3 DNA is TGTGCCAGCAGCTCCTTCCCCTACGAGCAGTACTTC. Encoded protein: CASSSFPYEQYF.

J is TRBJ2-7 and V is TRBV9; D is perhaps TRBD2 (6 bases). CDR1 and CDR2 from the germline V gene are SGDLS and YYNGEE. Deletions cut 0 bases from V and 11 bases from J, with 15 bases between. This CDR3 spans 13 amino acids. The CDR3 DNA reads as TGTGCCAGCAGCGTAGCTAGCAGCGGAGGGAAGTACTTC. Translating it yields CASSVASSGGKYF.